This TCR beta chain was captured in a study of blood T cells in healthy people across ages. In the study overall: About one barcoded beta molecule per two T cells was captured by template switching.

The V end was cut by 5 bases, the J end by 4 bases, with 17 bases between. Germline V gene lookup returns CDR1 LNHNV and CDR2 YYDKDF (reference sequence). CDR3 length equals 15 residues. A sample-barcoded 5' primer and a J-beta primer mix were used in a second PCR of about 7 to 12 cycles. TCRdb called the 5' RACE reads again in MiXCR, with one record for every CDR3 protein. The sample lists about 1,400,000 distinct CDR3 sequences; 45% to 70% were seen once. The source of this sequence is a man between 18 and 29 years old in good health. Sequencing was done on a sample of blood. The chain couples TRBV15 to TRBJ1-2, with D possibly being TRBD1 (6 bases). The CDR3 DNA is TGTGCCACCAGCTCCTCACCAGGGGAATCCTATGGCTACACCTTC. This translates into CATSSSPGESYGYTF. The full variable domain, in which reference TRBV15 and TRBJ1-2 provide the parts outside the CDR3, is DAMVIQNPRYQVTQFGKPVTLSCSQTLNHNVMYWYQQKSSQAPKLLFHYYDKDFNNEADTPDNFQSRRPNTSFCFLDIRSPGLGDTAMYLCATSSSPGESYGYTFGSGTRLTVV.